This TCR beta chain was obtained from a study of cytomegalovirus exposure and HLA in healthy donors. Each donor was healthy, and each was a bone marrow donor. The ends were cut back, 4 bases at V and 6 bases at J, with 19 bases in the middle. Germline V gives CDR1 SGHRS, CDR2 YFSETQ. This CDR3 comprises 15 residues. This PCR relied on a set of 60 Vbeta primers and 13 Jbeta primers. Here immunoSEQ multiplex PCR was the method, and the copy in TCRdb shows in-frame clones only, minus some. The sample contains 85,000 to 130,000 clones, around 75% of which appear only once. V gene TRBV5-1 combines with J gene TRBJ1-2; D possibly corresponds to TRBD1 (6 bases). The TCR was taken from a man in his forties in good health and CMV-seronegative. Material: PBMCs. CDR3: CASSLDRLDSDGYTF. The DNA of the CDR3 is TGCGCCAGCAGCCTCGATAGGCTGGACAGTGATGGCTACACCTTC. Based on the CDR3 plus reference TRBV5-1 and TRBJ1-2, the full variable domain is KAGVTQTPRYLIKTRGQQVTLSCSPISGHRSVSWYQQTPGQGLQFLFEYFSETQRNKGNFPGRFSGRQFSNSRSEMNVSTLELGDSALYLCASSLDRLDSDGYTFGSGTRLTVV.